The present TCR beta chain was sequenced within a study of T cell responses to AZD1222 COVID-19 vaccine. A remark on this clone: Its matching antigen is unknown.

The CDR3 has 12 amino acids. The germline V gene has CDR1 LNHDA and CDR2 SQIVND (reference sequence). Trimming left V 11 bases short and J 6 bases short, with 14 bases between. Study-wide findings and caveats: The reported proportion of spike-specific TCRs targeting unmutated variant regions was nearly half. All repertoire sampling was performed exclusively after the peak T cell response. Spike as a whole was targeted by vaccine-associated CD4 TCRs, dominant at 160-218 and 743-854. There were mostly white British donors and more females than males, and clonal diversity was possibly underestimated.

Generated by immunoSEQ multiplex PCR, the TCRdb table keeps only in-frame clones and is missing some. The table has around 66,000 clones, 79% seen once. The material was peripheral blood, obtained on day 0 of MenACWY control vaccination. V is TRBV19 and J is TRBJ1-3; D not certain. This TCR was sampled from an adult in good health. The CDR3 is CAPSGRVNTIYF. The DNA for the CDR3 is TGTGCCCCCAGCGGTAGAGTAAACACCATATATTTT.